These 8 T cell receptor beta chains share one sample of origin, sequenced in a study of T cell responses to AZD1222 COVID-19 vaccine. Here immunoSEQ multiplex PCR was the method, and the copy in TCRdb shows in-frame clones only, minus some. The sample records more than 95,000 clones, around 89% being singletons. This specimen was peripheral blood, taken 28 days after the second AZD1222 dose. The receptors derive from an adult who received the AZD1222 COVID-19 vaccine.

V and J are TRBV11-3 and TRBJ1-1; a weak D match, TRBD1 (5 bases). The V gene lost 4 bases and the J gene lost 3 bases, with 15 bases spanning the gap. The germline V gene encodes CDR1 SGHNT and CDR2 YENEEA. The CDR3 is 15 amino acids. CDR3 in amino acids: CASSYHQGRHTEAFF. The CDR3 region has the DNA TGTGCCAGCAGCTATCACCAGGGTAGGCACACTGAAGCTTTCTTT.

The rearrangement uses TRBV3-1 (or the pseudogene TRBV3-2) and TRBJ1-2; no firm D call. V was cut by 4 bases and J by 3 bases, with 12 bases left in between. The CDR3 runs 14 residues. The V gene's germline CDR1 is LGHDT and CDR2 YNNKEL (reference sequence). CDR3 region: CASSPHGEHYGYTF. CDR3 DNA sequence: TGTGCCAGCAGCCCCCACGGGGAGCACTATGGCTACACCTTC.

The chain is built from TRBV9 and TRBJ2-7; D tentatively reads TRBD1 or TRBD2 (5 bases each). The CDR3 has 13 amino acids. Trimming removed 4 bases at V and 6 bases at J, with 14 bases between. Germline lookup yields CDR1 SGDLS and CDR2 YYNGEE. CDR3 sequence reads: CASSPMRGSEQYF. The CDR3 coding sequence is TGTGCCAGCAGCCCTATGAGGGGATCCGAGCAGTACTTC.

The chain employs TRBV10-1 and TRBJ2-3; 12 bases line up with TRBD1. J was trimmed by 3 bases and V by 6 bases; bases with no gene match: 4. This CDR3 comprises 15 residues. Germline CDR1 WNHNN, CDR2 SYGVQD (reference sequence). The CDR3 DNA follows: TGCGCCAGCAGCCGGGACAGGGGGCTAACAGATACGCAGTATTTT. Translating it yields CASSRDRGLTDTQYF.

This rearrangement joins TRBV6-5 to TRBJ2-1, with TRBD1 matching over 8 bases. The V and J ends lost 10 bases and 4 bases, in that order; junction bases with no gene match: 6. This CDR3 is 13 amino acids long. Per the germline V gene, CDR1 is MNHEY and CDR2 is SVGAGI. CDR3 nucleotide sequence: TGTGCCACCCGACAGGGGTGGTACAATGAGCAGTTCTTC. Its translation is CATRQGWYNEQFF.

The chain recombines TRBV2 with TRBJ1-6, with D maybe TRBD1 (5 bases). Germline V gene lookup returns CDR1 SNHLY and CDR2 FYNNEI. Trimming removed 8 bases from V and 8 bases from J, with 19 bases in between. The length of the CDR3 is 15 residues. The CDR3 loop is CASGHTGPRDSPLHF. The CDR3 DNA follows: TGTGCCAGCGGACACACGGGGCCGAGGGATTCACCCCTCCACTTT.

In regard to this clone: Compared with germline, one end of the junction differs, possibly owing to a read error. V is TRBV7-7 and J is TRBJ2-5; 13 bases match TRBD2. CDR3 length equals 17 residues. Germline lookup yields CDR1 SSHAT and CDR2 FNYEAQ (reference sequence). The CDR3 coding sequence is TGTGCTAGCAGCACCGGACTAGCGGGGGCTAGCCAAGAGACCCAGTACTTC. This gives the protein CASSTGLAGASQETQYF.

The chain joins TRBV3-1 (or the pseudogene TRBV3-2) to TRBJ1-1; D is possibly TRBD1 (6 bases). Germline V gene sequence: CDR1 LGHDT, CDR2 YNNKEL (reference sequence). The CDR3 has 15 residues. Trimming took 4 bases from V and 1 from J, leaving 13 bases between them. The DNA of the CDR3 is TGTGCCAGCAGCCCCGGGGGAGGGGGGAACACTGAAGCTTTCTTT. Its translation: CASSPGGGGNTEAFF.